This entry concerns a single T cell receptor beta chain. Its target is not known. The germline gives CDR1 MDHEN, CDR2 SYDVKM. V was shortened by 3 bases and J by 4 bases, with 12 bases between the two germline ends. The CDR3 consists of 14 residues. Sequencing involved patients with CD8+CD57+ cell expansion previously shown by flow cytometry. These data come from a study of CD8+CD57+ T cells in acquired aplastic anemia. In the study overall: On average, sorted CD4+ and CD8+ cells gave about 2.9 ug of DNA. Findings of the study overall: Patients and controls shared about 30 CD8+ CDR3 sequences.

TCR beta VDJ and CDR3 were profiled, and genomic DNA was the template. TCRdb used MiXCR to reprocess the reads, holding one entry per CDR3 protein. Of 180,000 or so distinct CDR3 sequences in the sample, around 50% were seen once. The sample taken for sequencing was sorted CD4+, CD8+, or CD8+CD57+ T cells (not recorded which) from PBMCs. This TCR derives from a human donor with aplastic anemia. This sequence joins TRBV28 and TRBJ2-5; a weak D match, TRBD1 (5 bases). The CDR3 loop reads CASSFTGALETQYF. The DNA for the CDR3 is TGTGCCAGCAGTTTCACAGGAGCCTTAGAGACCCAGTACTTC. The full variable domain, in which reference TRBV28 and TRBJ2-5 provide the parts outside the CDR3, is DVKVTQSSRYLVKRTGEKVFLECVQDMDHENMFWYRQDPGLGLRLIYFSYDVKMKEKGDIPEGYSVSREKKERFSLILESASTNQTSMYLCASSFTGALETQYFGPGTRLLVL.